The next 23 T cell receptor beta chains were all read from a single sample in a study of shared clonotypes between healthy human individuals. TCRdb keeps only in-frame clones here, not all; method: immunoSEQ multiplex PCR. Altogether around 530,000 clones are present, roughly four fifths being singletons, with the ten largest covering 12%. The sample taken for sequencing was PBMCs. The receptor set was obtained from a woman between 40 and 50 years old in good health. Some clones in this sample may be carry-over from other donors' samples.

This clone appeared a single time. One end of the junction is discordant with germline, which a read error may explain. The CDR3 nucleotides are TGTGCTAGCAGCTCGACGGTTGACACTGAAGCTTTCTTT. Translating it yields CASSSTVDTEAFF. The chain recombines TRBV7-7 with TRBJ1-1; D not certain. CDR1 is SSHAT and CDR2 is FNYEAQ in the germline V gene (reference sequence). The CDR3 has 13 residues.

The chain recombines TRBV6-5 with TRBJ2-7; 10 bases line up with TRBD2. This CDR3 is built from 14 residues. J gave up 7 bases and V 8 bases, and 11 bases lay outside the gene matches. Germline CDR1 MNHEY, CDR2 SVGAGI. CDR3 sequence reads: CASSRSGRAGEQYF. DNA of the CDR3: TGTGCCAGCTCGAGGAGCGGGAGGGCGGGAGAGCAGTACTTC.

The rearrangement uses TRBV4-3 and TRBJ2-7; 9 nucleotides align to TRBD2. Germline CDR1 reads LGHNA; CDR2 reads YSLEER. This CDR3 is built from 16 residues. V shed 1 base, J shed 1 base, and the junction held 5 bases outside the gene matches. The CDR3 bases are TGCGCCAGCAGCCAAGGCTGGCGGGAGGGTTCCTACGAGCAGTACTTC. It specifies CASSQGWREGSYEQYF.

This clone was seen a few times. Additional DNA sequences in this sample encode the identical CDR3. The V gene is TRBV28, the J gene TRBJ2-1; no firm D call. The V and J ends lost 2 bases and 12 bases respectively, with 20 bases between them. The germline gives CDR1 MDHEN, CDR2 SYDVKM. The CDR3 covers 15 residues. CDR3 protein: CASSLSRTAHRGQFF. CDR3 sequence (DNA): TGTGCCAGCAGTTTAAGCCGGACGGCCCACCGCGGGCAGTTCTTC.

The chain combines TRBV10-2 with TRBJ1-4; D might be TRBD1 (5 bases). Trimming removed 5 bases from V and 7 bases from J, with 14 bases in between. Germline loops: CDR1 WSHSY, CDR2 SAAADI. The CDR3 is made up of 14 amino acids. CDR3 sequence reads: CASSPGYGGEKLFF. The CDR3 region has the DNA TGCGCCAGCAGTCCCGGATATGGGGGTGAAAAACTGTTTTTT.

V is TRBV7-2 and J is TRBJ1-4; no definite D call. The V end lost 3 bases, the J end lost 4 bases, and 3 bases lay between the germline ends. Germline lookup yields CDR1 SGHTA and CDR2 FQGNSA. This CDR3 region has 12 residues. The CDR3 DNA sequence: TGTGCCAGCAGCTTTAATAATGAAAAACTGTTTTTT. Its protein is CASSFNNEKLFF.

Concerning this clone: Other DNA sequences within the sample encode an identical CDR3. The V gene is TRBV18, the J gene TRBJ2-5, with D perhaps matching TRBD1 (6 bases). CDR3 length: 13 residues. The V gene's germline CDR1 is KGHSH and CDR2 LQKENI. V was clipped by 6 bases and J by 2 bases, with 10 bases between them. This CDR3 is CASSPGQQETQYF. Here the CDR3 DNA reads TGTGCCAGCTCGCCTGGACAGCAAGAGACCCAGTACTTC.

The chain carries TRBV25-1 and TRBJ2-6; D is possibly TRBD1 or TRBD2 (5 bases each). Germline lookup yields CDR1 MGHDK and CDR2 SYGVNS. The CDR3 covers 17 residues. The germline V and J ends were trimmed by 5 bases and 2 bases, with 16 bases remaining between them. The CDR3 loop reads CASSQIGDGTGANVLTF. The CDR3 nucleotides read TGTGCCAGCAGTCAGATAGGGGACGGGACTGGGGCCAACGTCCTGACTTTC.

The CDR3 region has the DNA TGTGCCAGCAGTTTATCCCCCAAAAACACTGAAGCTTTCTTT. Its protein is CASSLSPKNTEAFF. V gene TRBV27 combines with J gene TRBJ1-1; D not resolved. Germline-derived CDR1 and CDR2 are MNHEY and SMNVEV (reference sequence). The CDR3 spans 14 residues. V gave up 0 bases and J gave up 2 bases, with 7 bases separating them.

This clone was counted between two and nine times. The chain carries TRBV7-2 and TRBJ2-5; D is perhaps TRBD1 or TRBD2 (7 bases each). Looked up from germline, CDR1 is SGHTA and CDR2 is FQGNSA. Trimming took off 5 bases at V and 1 base at J, with 17 bases between the two ends. The CDR3 spans 16 residues. CDR3 protein: CASSPNRGGLQETQYF. The CDR3 region has the DNA TGTGCCAGCAGCCCTAACAGGGGAGGGCTCCAAGAGACCCAGTACTTC. The whole variable domain, filled in from reference TRBV7-2 and TRBJ2-5, reads GAGVSQSPSNKVTEKGKDVELRCDPISGHTALYWYRQSLGQGLEFLIYFQGNSAPDKSGLPSDRFSAERTGGSVSTLTIQRTQQEDSAVYLCASSPNRGGLQETQYFGPGTRLLVL.

V and J are TRBV9 and TRBJ2-7; 7 bases agree with TRBD2. The CDR3 covers 15 residues. CDR1 is SGDLS and CDR2 is YYNGEE in the germline V gene. V trimming: 5 bases; J trimming: 0 bases; junction bases outside the gene matches: 8. CDR3 amino acids: CASSREAGPSYEQYF. In nucleotides, the CDR3 is TGTGCCAGCAGTCGCGAAGCGGGGCCCTCCTACGAGCAGTACTTC.

Comment on this clone: This sample includes further DNA sequences coding for the same CDR3. The rearrangement links TRBV18 to TRBJ1-3; D is unresolved. Germline loops: CDR1 KGHSH, CDR2 LQKENI. The CDR3 has 14 residues. V lost 3 bases to trimming and J lost 0 bases, with 6 bases between them. The CDR3 nucleotides read TGTGCCAGCTCACCGGCGAACTCTGGAAACACCATATATTTT. The encoded protein is CASSPANSGNTIYF.

V and J are TRBV21-1 and TRBJ2-7; the tabulated D call, TRBD1, remains unverified against the DNA. TRBV21-1 is a documented pseudogene. CDR3 length: 14 residues. In DNA form, the CDR3 reads TGTGCCAGCAGCCAAAGGGCCAGGGGCTACGAGCAGTACTTC. As protein: CASSQRARGYEQYF.

This clone showed up just once. The V call is TRBV2, the J call TRBJ2-3, with TRBD2 identical over 9 bases. The CDR3 is 19 residues long. CDR1 is SNHLY and CDR2 is FYNNEI in the germline V gene. Losses at the gene ends were 6 bases for V and 2 bases for J; bases not matched to a gene: 18. The CDR3 DNA sequence: TGTGCCAGCAGCCCCCCCGTGGGCGGGAGGGCCGGGAACACAGATACGCAGTATTTT. Residues: CASSPPVGGRAGNTDTQYF.

The chain links TRBV25-1 to TRBJ2-1; unclear D gene. V gave up 5 bases and J gave up 4 bases, with 9 bases separating them. This CDR3 contains 13 residues. From germline, CDR1 is MGHDK and CDR2 SYGVNS. The DNA of the CDR3 is TGTGCCAGCAGTACGAGTGTGTACAATGAGCAGTTCTTC. It is translated as CASSTSVYNEQFF.

This chain connects TRBV5-1 to TRBJ2-1, with 7 bases fitting TRBD2. V lost 3 bases to trimming and J lost 0 bases; unmatched junction nucleotides: 9. The germline CDR1 and CDR2 sequences are SGHRS and YFSETQ. The CDR3 consists of 17 residues. The DNA for the CDR3 is TGCGCCAGCAGCTGGGAGGCTAGCGGAAGCTCCTACAATGAGCAGTTCTTC. This codes for CASSWEASGSSYNEQFF.

The J gene is TRBJ1-4, the V gene TRBV2; TRBD1 matches at 9 bases. Germline V lookup: CDR1 SNHLY, CDR2 FYNNEI. The CDR3 has 13 amino acids. J was trimmed by 7 bases and V by 8 bases; bases with no gene match: 5. The CDR3, as DNA: TGTGCCAGCGGGGACAGGGCGGCTGAAAAACTGTTTTTT. It specifies CASGDRAAEKLFF.

Comments on this clone: A read error is likely here: a far larger clone is one base away. V and J are TRBV30 and TRBJ2-2; TRBD2 is a possible D gene (5 bases). Per germline, CDR1 GTSNPN and CDR2 SVGIG (reference sequence). The CDR3 is 15 amino acids. The V end was cut by 2 bases, the J end by 6 bases, with 16 bases between. The CDR3 DNA sequence: TGTGCCTGGAGTACCTCACACGTTAGCGCCGGGGAGCTGTTTTTT. Translating it yields CAWSTSHVSAGELFF.

Concerning this clone: Other DNA variants within this sample encode the same CDR3. The chain has TRBV5-1 and TRBJ2-5; no clear D gene. This CDR3 is 13 amino acids long. The V gene's germline CDR1 is SGHRS and CDR2 YFSETQ. The V end lost 2 bases, the J end lost 3 bases, and 8 bases lay between the germline ends. Here the CDR3 DNA reads TGCGCCAGCAGCTTACCTGGGAAAGAGACCCAGTACTTC. Protein: CASSLPGKETQYF. Combining the CDR3 with reference TRBV5-1 and TRBJ2-5 gives the whole variable domain KAGVTQTPRYLIKTRGQQVTLSCSPISGHRSVSWYQQTPGQGLQFLFEYFSETQRNKGNFPGRFSGRQFSNSRSEMNVSTLELGDSALYLCASSLPGKETQYFGPGTRLLVL.

This rearrangement joins TRBV28 to TRBJ2-5; D uncertain. The CDR3 has 11 amino acids. Germline assignment: CDR1 MDHEN and CDR2 SYDVKM. Trimming cost V 5 bases and J 5 bases, with 6 bases left between them. This CDR3 reads CASSAFETQYF. CDR3 bases: TGTGCCAGCAGTGCGTTCGAGACCCAGTACTTC.

This clone has a handful of counts. V and J are TRBV5-1 and TRBJ2-5, with D maybe TRBD2 (6 bases). The J call may not be correct, given that the DNA end is closer to TRBJ2-7. The CDR3 runs 15 residues. Germline CDR1 reads SGHRS; CDR2 reads YFSETQ. The CDR3 loop is CASSSTGLRSYEQYF. CDR3 nucleotides: TGCGCCAGCAGCTCAACGGGACTCCGCTCCTACGAGCAGTACTTC.

The sample holds a few counts of this clone. A far larger clone is one base from this, pointing to a likely read error. The same CDR3 arises from other DNA sequences in this sample as well. The J gene is TRBJ1-1, the V gene TRBV29-1, with 7 bases fitting TRBD1. CDR1 is SQVTM and CDR2 is ANQGSEA in the germline V gene. This CDR3 is 12 amino acids long. The CDR3 DNA follows: TGCAGCGGGGGACAGCAGAACACTGAGGCTTTCTTT. Its translation: CSGGQQNTEAFF.

Comments on this clone: It is likely a read error: a sequence one base away is far more abundant. In the same sample, other DNA sequences code for this CDR3. This rearrangement joins TRBV27 to TRBJ2-7; 7 nucleotides agree with TRBD1. CDR1 MNHEY and CDR2 SMNVEV come from the germline V gene (reference sequence). The CDR3 is 15 residues long. The CDR3 loop reads CASSPGTAFSYEQYF. CDR3 bases: TGTGCCAGCAGTCCCGGGACAGCCTTCTCCTATGAGCAGTACTTC.